This passage covers 16 T cell receptor beta chains from one sample sequenced in a study of blood T cells in healthy people across ages. A second PCR, run for roughly 7 to 12 cycles, used a sample-barcoded 5' primer plus a J-beta primer mix. TCRdb re-analysed the 5' RACE reads in MiXCR, keeping a single row per CDR3 protein. The sample has around 650,000 distinct CDR3 sequences, roughly 32% seen once. The specimen was blood. These receptors all come from a woman of 80 years or more in good health.

This clonotype was counted at least ten times. This rearrangement joins TRBV6-2 or TRBV6-3 to TRBJ1-6; 7 bases are shared with TRBD1. Germline trimming cut 6 bases from V and 4 bases from J; bases unmatched to any gene: 15. Germline lookup yields CDR1 MNHEY and CDR2 SVGEGT. The CDR3 loop spans 18 amino acids. The CDR3 region has the DNA TGTGCCAGCAGATCCCGGGACAGCTTTCCGCTTTATAATTCACCCCTCCACTTT. Translated: CASRSRDSFPLYNSPLHF.

The chain links TRBV20-1 to TRBJ2-5; 10 nucleotides line up with TRBD2. The DNA end lines up better with TRBJ2-7; the J call may be wrong. CDR3 length: 15 amino acids. Germline CDR1 is DFQATT and CDR2 is SNEGSKA (reference sequence). The CDR3 is CSAPLEVAGGYEQYF. In DNA, the CDR3 is TGCAGTGCACCCTTAGAAGTAGCGGGAGGTTACGAGCAGTACTTC.

This clonotype was detected ten times or more. This chain links TRBV5-1 with TRBJ2-7; TRBD2 agrees at 8 bases. Per germline, CDR1 SGHRS and CDR2 YFSETQ. The CDR3 extends over 13 amino acids. The junction had 8 bases not matched to a gene; V was cut back by 5 bases and J by 7 bases. The DNA for the CDR3 is TGCGCCAGCAGGCTAGCGGGTGAAGGGGAGCAGTACTTC. Encoded protein: CASRLAGEGEQYF. The entire variable domain, with the rest obtained from reference TRBV5-1 and TRBJ2-7, is as follows: KAGVTQTPRYLIKTRGQQVTLSCSPISGHRSVSWYQQTPGQGLQFLFEYFSETQRNKGNFPGRFSGRQFSNSRSEMNVSTLELGDSALYLCASRLAGEGEQYFGPGTRLTVT.

J is TRBJ2-2 and V is TRBV9, with D possibly TRBD1 on 5 matching bases. V was cut by 2 bases and J by 5 bases, with 10 bases left in between. Germline lookup yields CDR1 SGDLS and CDR2 YYNGEE. The CDR3 has 14 residues. The CDR3 DNA is TGTGCCAGCAGCGTGGGCAGGGAAACCGGGGAGCTGTTTTTT. Its protein is CASSVGRETGELFF.

This clonotype was found many times. The rearrangement links TRBV20-1 to TRBJ2-5, with D unresolved. This CDR3 is built from 13 residues. Trimming pared 3 bases from V and 5 bases from J, leaving 13 bases between. Germline V gene lookup returns CDR1 DFQATT and CDR2 SNEGSKA (reference sequence). The CDR3: CSASPVLGETQYF. CDR3 coding DNA: TGCAGTGCTAGCCCCGTCTTGGGGGAGACCCAGTACTTC.

Many counts were recorded for this clonotype. The chain recombines TRBV7-2 with TRBJ1-2; perhaps TRBD1 as D (5 bases). The V end was cut by 1 base, the J end by 1 base, with 16 bases between. The germline CDR1 and CDR2 sequences are SGHTA and FQGNSA. The length of the CDR3 is 17 residues. The CDR3: CASSLVGGEGVNYGYTF. In DNA, the CDR3 is TGTGCCAGCAGCTTAGTCGGGGGAGAGGGAGTTAACTATGGCTACACCTTC. Complete variable domain (other parts from reference TRBV7-2 and TRBJ1-2): GAGVSQSPSNKVTEKGKDVELRCDPISGHTALYWYRQSLGQGLEFLIYFQGNSAPDKSGLPSDRFSAERTGGSVSTLTIQRTQQEDSAVYLCASSLVGGEGVNYGYTFGSGTRLTVV.

The table lists this clonotype with many counts. The chain is built from TRBV7-9 and TRBJ1-1; no definite D call. In germline, CDR1 is SEHNR, CDR2 FQNEAQ (reference sequence). Deletions cut 1 base from V and 10 bases from J, with 10 bases between. The CDR3 consists of 12 residues. CDR3 sequence reads: CASSLVGAAAFF. CDR3 DNA sequence: TGTGCCAGCAGCTTAGTCGGAGCCGCAGCTTTCTTT.

This clonotype came up a few times. The rearrangement uses TRBV4-2 and TRBJ2-5; 8 bases map to TRBD2. Trimming cost V 2 bases and J 1 base; bases outside gene matches: 3. Germline loops: CDR1 LGHNA, CDR2 YNFKEQ. There are 15 residues in the CDR3. The DNA for the CDR3 is TGTGCCAGCAGCCAAAAGCGGGGGAGCCAAGAGACCCAGTACTTC. It encodes CASSQKRGSQETQYF.

This clonotype occurred a few times. The chain links TRBV9 to TRBJ1-1, with TRBD1 as a possible D gene (5 bases). This CDR3 is 13 amino acids long. The V gene lost 5 bases and the J gene lost 5 bases, with 13 bases spanning the gap. In germline, CDR1 is SGDLS, CDR2 YYNGEE. The CDR3 DNA reads as TGTGCCAGCAGTAGGCAGGGTCCAACTGAAGCTTTCTTT. Protein product: CASSRQGPTEAFF.

Details on this clonotype: A junction end diverges from the germline sequence, so it may reflect a read error. The rearrangement uses TRBV6-5 and TRBJ2-2; TRBD1 might be the D (6 bases). CDR1 and CDR2 from the germline V gene are MNHEY and SVGAGI. This CDR3 region has 15 residues. The CDR3 reads CASSNSGTGAGERFF. The CDR3, as DNA: TGTGCCAGCAGTAACTCCGGGACCGGGGCAGGGGAGCGGTTTTTT.

Turning to this clonotype: This could be a read error, since a much larger clone is one nucleotide away. The rearrangement links TRBV4-2 to TRBJ2-4; possible D gene TRBD2, 5 bases. This CDR3 spans 18 amino acids. In germline, CDR1 is LGHNA, CDR2 YNFKEQ. Trimming removed 0 bases at V and 13 bases at J, with 28 bases between. CDR3 region: CASSQELTRVQFGDEQYF. DNA of the CDR3: TGTGCCAGCAGCCAAGAGTTGACGAGGGTTCAATTTGGCGATGAGCAGTACTTC.

This clonotype appeared a few times. J is TRBJ2-5 and V is TRBV5-8; 12 bases agree with TRBD2. The CDR3 consists of 16 residues. The V and J ends lost 4 bases and 11 bases, in that order; junction bases with no gene match: 15. Germline lookup yields CDR1 SGHTS and CDR2 YDEGEE. CDR3 loop: CASSERTSGARAGQYF. The CDR3 bases are TGTGCCAGCAGCGAGAGGACTAGCGGGGCCCGAGCCGGGCAGTACTTC.

This clonotype has at least ten counts. The V call is TRBV28, the J call TRBJ1-5; D call uncertain. This CDR3 has 15 residues. CDR1 and CDR2 (germline): MDHEN, SYDVKM. V was clipped by 1 base and J by 4 bases, with 11 bases between them. CDR3 bases: TGTGCCAGCAGTTTATCCGGCCCCTCGAATCAGCCCCAGCATTTT. This gives the protein CASSLSGPSNQPQHF.

This clonotype has ten or more counts. The CDR3 sequence: CASSWEPDRDSYEQYF. The CDR3 DNA is TGTGCCAGCAGCTGGGAACCGGACAGGGATTCCTACGAGCAGTACTTC. This sequence joins TRBV21-1 and TRBJ2-7; TRBD1 is the table's D call, not checked against the DNA. TRBV21-1 has pseudogene status. The length of the CDR3 is 16 residues.

In this sample, this clonotype turned up a few times. A much bigger clone sits one base away, suggesting this may be a read error. J is TRBJ2-1 and V is TRBV9; 7 nucleotides agree with TRBD1. The CDR3 has 15 amino acids. From germline, CDR1 is SGDLS and CDR2 YYNGEE. The CDR3 bases are TGTGCCAGCAGCGCAGACAGGGCCTCCTGCAATGAGCAGTTCTTC. Residues: CASSADRASCNEQFF.

On this clonotype itself: A much larger clone is a single base away; this may be a read error. The chain couples TRBV2 to TRBJ2-7; D gene uncertain. This CDR3 region has 16 residues. Germline V gene lookup returns CDR1 SNHLY and CDR2 FYNNEI. V dropped 6 bases and J dropped 0 bases, with 18 bases sitting between them. The CDR3 sequence is CASSWMRGRSSYEQYF. Here the CDR3 DNA reads TGTGCCAGCAGCTGGATGCGCGGACGGAGCTCCTACGAGCAGTACTTC.